The sequence of this T cell receptor beta chain was determined in a study of human T cells and chemical hapten exposure. The CDR3 has 15 residues. From germline, CDR1 is MNHNY and CDR2 SVGAGI (reference sequence). With V trimmed by 2 bases and J by 4 bases, 7 bases remained unmatched. The library tagged individual cDNA molecules with unique molecular identifiers. From the RACE reads, TCRdb called clonotypes with MiXCR, one entry per CDR3 protein. The data hold some 87,000 distinct CDR3 sequences, with around 10% observed a single time. Time point defined: patch test 1, 2 weeks after DPC sensitization. The treatment denotes: therapeutic diphenylcyclopropenone sensitization with weekly scalp DPC. Researchers sampled blood before each patch test went on.

The receptor was isolated from a woman between 50 and 59 years old with alopecia areata. Some clones in this sample may be carry-over from other donors' samples. The specimen comprised whole blood, sampled in connection with sensitization to the hapten diphenylcyclopropenone (DPC). The chain uses TRBV6-6 and TRBJ2-7, with 8 bases matching TRBD1. CDR3 nucleotide sequence: TGTGCCAGCAGTTACACCGCGCAGGGGGCATACGAGCAGTACTTC. It specifies CASSYTAQGAYEQYF.